This is a list of T cell receptor beta chains from one sample in a study of T cells after yellow fever vaccination. A single record per CDR3 protein comes from TCRdb applying MiXCR to the 5' RACE reads. The table lists about 580,000 distinct CDR3 sequences, around a sixth of them singletons, with 15% to 20% in the top ten. This material consisted of PBMCs, taken 5 to 6 days after the first yellow fever vaccination. The receptors come from a man between 18 and 29 years old who received the YFV17D yellow fever vaccine. Each CDR3 is given with its conserved first and last residue.

V gene	J gene	CDR3 protein
TRBV6-2/TRBV6-3	TRBJ2-3	CASSYEAGGFRNTQYF
TRBV2	TRBJ2-5	CASSGHQETQYF
TRBV7-9	TRBJ2-1	CASSLGDGTYNEQFF
TRBV6-5	TRBJ1-6	CASSTRTGVRPVHLHF
TRBV7-2	TRBJ2-5	CASSPASPSTGSAQYF
TRBV7-2	TRBJ1-3	CASSSVDWGNTIYF
TRBV5-1	TRBJ2-5	CASSPQGGEDETQYF
TRBV15	TRBJ2-2	CATSIPGQGNTGELFF
TRBV27	TRBJ2-2	CASRTDRGKNTGELFF
TRBV20-1	TRBJ1-5	CSARGDRANQPQHF
TRBV20-1	TRBJ1-2	CSAVHRGQNYGYTF
TRBV3-1	TRBJ2-1	CASTGGGSGANEQFF
TRBV12-3/TRBV12-4	TRBJ1-2	CASSLARVRVNYGYTF
TRBV24-1	TRBJ2-1	CATSDPGQGDEQFF
TRBV7-2	TRBJ2-3	CASSPKTSAWGTDTQYF
TRBV30	TRBJ2-5	CAWSVRLETQYF
TRBV27	TRBJ1-4	CASSGGTGANEKLFF